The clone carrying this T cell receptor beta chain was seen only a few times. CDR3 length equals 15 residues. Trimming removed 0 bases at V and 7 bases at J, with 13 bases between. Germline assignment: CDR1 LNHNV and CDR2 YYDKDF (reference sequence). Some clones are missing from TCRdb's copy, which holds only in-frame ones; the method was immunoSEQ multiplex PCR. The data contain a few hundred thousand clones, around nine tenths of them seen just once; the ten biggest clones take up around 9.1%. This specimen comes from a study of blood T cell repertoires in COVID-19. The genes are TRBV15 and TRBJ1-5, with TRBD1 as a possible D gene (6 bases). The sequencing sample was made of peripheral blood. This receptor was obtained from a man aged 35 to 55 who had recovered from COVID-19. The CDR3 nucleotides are TGTGCCACCAGCAGAGATCTTCAGGGGATACAGCCCCAGCATTTT. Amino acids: CATSRDLQGIQPQHF.